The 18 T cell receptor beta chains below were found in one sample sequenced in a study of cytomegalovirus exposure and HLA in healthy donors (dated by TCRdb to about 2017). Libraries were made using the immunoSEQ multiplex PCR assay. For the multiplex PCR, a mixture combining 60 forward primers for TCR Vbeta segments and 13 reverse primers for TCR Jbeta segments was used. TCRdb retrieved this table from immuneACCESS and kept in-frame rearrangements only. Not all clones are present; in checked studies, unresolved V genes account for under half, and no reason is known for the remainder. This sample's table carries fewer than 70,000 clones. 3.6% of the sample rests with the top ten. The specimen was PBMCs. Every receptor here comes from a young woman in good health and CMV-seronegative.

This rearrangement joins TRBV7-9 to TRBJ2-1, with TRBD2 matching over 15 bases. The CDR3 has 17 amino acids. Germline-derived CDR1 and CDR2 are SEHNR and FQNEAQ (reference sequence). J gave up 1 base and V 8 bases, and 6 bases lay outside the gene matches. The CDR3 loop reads CASGTSGGPPSYNEQFF. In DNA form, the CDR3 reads TGTGCCAGCGGGACTAGCGGGGGGCCACCATCCTACAATGAGCAGTTCTTC.

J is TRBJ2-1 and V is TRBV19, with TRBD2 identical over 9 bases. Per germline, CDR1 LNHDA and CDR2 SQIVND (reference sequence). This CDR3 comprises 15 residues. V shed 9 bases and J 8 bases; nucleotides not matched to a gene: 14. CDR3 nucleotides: TGTGCCAGCTACCCGAGCGGGGGGCCGCGGCATGAGCAGTTCTTC. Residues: CASYPSGGPRHEQFF. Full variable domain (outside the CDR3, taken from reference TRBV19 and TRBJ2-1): DGGITQSPKYLFRKEGQNVTLSCEQNLNHDAMYWYRQDPGQGLRLIYYSQIVNDFQKGDIAEGYSVSREKKESFPLTVTSAQKNPTAFYLCASYPSGGPRHEQFFGPGTRLTVL.

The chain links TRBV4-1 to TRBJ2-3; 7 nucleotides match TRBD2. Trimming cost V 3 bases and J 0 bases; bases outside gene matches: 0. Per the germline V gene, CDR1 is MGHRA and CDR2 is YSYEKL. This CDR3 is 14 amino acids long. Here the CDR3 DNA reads TGCGCCAGCAGCCAGGGGGGGAGCACAGATACGCAGTATTTT. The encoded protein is CASSQGGSTDTQYF.

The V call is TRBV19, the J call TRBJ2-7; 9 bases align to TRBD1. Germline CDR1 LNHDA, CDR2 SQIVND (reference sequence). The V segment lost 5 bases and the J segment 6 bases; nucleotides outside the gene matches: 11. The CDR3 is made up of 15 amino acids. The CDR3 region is CASSPGQGRFSEQYF. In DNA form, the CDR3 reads TGTGCCAGTAGTCCGGGACAGGGCCGTTTTAGCGAGCAGTACTTC.

CDR3 in DNA: TGCGCCAGCAGTGGAGACGGTGGAAACTATGGCTACACCTTC. This codes for CASSGDGGNYGYTF. The V call is TRBV5-1, the J call TRBJ1-2; D is unresolved. The ends were cut back, 5 bases at V and 2 bases at J, with 13 bases in the middle. The CDR3 consists of 14 residues. CDR1 and CDR2 (germline): SGHRS, YFSETQ.

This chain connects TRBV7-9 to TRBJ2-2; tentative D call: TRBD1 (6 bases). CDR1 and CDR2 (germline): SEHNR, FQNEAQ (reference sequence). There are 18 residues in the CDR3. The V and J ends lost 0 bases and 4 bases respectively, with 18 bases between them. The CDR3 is CASSLARRSQGGTGELFF. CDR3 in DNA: TGTGCCAGCAGCTTAGCGAGAAGGTCACAGGGTGGCACCGGGGAGCTGTTTTTT.

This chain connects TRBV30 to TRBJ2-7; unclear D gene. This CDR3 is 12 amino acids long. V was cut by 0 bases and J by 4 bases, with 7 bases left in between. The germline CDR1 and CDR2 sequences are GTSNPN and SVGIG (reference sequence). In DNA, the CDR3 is TGTGCCTGGAGTGTGGCGGAATACGAGCAGTACTTC. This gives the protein CAWSVAEYEQYF.

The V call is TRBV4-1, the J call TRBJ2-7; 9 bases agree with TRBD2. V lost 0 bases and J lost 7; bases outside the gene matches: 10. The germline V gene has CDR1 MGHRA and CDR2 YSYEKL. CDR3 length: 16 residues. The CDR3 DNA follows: TGCGCCAGCAGCCAAGATCGGCTAGCGGGAAAGGGAGAGCAGTACTTC. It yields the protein CASSQDRLAGKGEQYF.

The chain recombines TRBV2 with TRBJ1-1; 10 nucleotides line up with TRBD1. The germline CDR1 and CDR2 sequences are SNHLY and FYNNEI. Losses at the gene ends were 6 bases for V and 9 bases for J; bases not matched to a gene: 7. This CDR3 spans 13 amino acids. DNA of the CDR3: TGTGCCAGCAGCCCAACGGGACAGGGGCAAGCTTTCTTT. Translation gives CASSPTGQGQAFF.

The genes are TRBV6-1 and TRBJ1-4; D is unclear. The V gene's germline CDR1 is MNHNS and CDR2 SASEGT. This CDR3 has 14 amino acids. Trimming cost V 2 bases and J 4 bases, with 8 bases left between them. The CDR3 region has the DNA TGTGCCAGCAGTGAAAACAGTTTTAATGAAAAACTGTTTTTT. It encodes CASSENSFNEKLFF.

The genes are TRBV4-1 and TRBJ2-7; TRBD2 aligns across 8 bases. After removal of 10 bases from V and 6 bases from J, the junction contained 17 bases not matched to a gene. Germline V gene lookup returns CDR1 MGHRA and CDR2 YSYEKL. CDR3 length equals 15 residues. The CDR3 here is CANTSGAGGASEQYF. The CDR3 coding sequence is TGCGCCAACACCTCGGGTGCCGGGGGGGCCTCCGAGCAGTACTTC.

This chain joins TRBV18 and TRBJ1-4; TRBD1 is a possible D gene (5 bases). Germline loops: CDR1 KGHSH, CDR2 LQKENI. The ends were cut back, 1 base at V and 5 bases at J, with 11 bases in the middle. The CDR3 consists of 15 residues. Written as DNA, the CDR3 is TGTGCCAGCTCACCACGGGGGGGAATAAATGAAAAACTGTTTTTT. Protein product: CASSPRGGINEKLFF.

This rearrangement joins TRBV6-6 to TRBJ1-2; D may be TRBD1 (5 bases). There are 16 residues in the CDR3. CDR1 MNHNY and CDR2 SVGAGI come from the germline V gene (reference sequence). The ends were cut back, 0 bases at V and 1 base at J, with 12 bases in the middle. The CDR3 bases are TGTGCCAGCAGTTACTCGGAACGACAGAATAACTATGGCTACACCTTC. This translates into CASSYSERQNNYGYTF.

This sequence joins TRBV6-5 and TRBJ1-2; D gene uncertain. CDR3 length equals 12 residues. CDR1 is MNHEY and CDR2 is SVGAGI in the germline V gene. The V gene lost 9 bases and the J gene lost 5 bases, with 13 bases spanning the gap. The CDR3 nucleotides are TGTGCCAGTAAGAAGAGGGATTATGGCTACACCTTC. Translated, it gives CASKKRDYGYTF.

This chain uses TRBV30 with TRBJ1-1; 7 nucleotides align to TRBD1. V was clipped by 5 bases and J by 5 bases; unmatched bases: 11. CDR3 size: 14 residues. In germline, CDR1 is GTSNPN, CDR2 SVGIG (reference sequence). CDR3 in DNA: TGTGCCTGGCGAATTGACGCAGGGGGGACTGAAGCTTTCTTT. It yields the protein CAWRIDAGGTEAFF.

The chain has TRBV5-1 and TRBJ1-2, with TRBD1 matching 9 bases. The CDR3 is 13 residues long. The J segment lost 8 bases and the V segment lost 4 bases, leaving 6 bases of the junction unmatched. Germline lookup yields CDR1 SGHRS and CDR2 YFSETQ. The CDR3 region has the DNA TGCGCCAGCAGCGCGACAGGGGGTTGGGGCTACACCTTC. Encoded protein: CASSATGGWGYTF.

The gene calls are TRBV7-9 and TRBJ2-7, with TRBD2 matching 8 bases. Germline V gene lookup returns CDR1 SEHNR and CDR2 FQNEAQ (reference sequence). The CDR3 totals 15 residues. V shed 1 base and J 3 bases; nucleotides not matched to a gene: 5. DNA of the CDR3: TGTGCCAGCAGCTTAGTAGGACTAGCTGGCTACGAGCAGTACTTC. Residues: CASSLVGLAGYEQYF.

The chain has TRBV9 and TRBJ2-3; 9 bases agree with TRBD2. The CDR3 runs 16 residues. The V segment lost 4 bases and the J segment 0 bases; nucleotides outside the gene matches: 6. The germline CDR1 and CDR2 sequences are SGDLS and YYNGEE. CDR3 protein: CASSTKRGVSTDTQYF. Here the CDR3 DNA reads TGTGCCAGCAGCACCAAGCGGGGGGTGAGCACAGATACGCAGTATTTT.